This is a list of T cell receptor beta chains from one sample in a study of post-analysis software for immune sequencing data. TCRdb reanalysed the PCR reads using MiXCR and keeps one entry per CDR3 protein. This table has 740,000 or so distinct CDR3 sequences, about 57% appearing once. The sequenced sample was blood. Receptors were obtained from a girl aged 5-17 years with multiple sclerosis. CDR3s include the opening cysteine and the closing phenylalanine or tryptophan. Fields, in order: clone size, D gene, J gene, V gene, CDR3 protein, CDR3 DNA. A D gene is named only where the DNA matches it firmly. The size of a clone is reported for some rows only, either as once, few or many, or as a class for expanded clones.

>-|-|TRBJ2-1|TRBV29-1
CSVVFLGDQVNEQFF
TGCAGCGTTGTTTTCTTAGGGGACCAAGTCAATGAGCAGTTCTTC
>few|TRBD1|TRBJ2-6|TRBV20-1
CSARDRARVSGANVLTF
TGCAGTGCTAGGGACAGGGCGAGGGTATCTGGGGCCAACGTCCTGACTTTC
>-|TRBD2|TRBJ2-3|TRBV3-1
CASSSRTGGVPDTQYF
TGTGCCAGCAGCTCGAGGACCGGGGGGGTCCCAGATACGCAGTATTTT
>-|TRBD1|TRBJ2-3|TRBV20-1
CSAYRGPSTDTQYF
TGCAGTGCGTACAGGGGACCTAGCACAGATACGCAGTATTTT
>-|-|TRBJ2-1|TRBV29-1
CSTIMTAMNEQFF
TGCAGCACAATTATGACGGCTATGAATGAGCAGTTCTTC
>-|-|TRBJ2-1|TRBV5-1
CASSLASGYNEQFF
TGCGCCAGCAGCTTGGCCTCAGGGTACAATGAGCAGTTCTTC
>-|-|TRBJ2-2|TRBV12-3/TRBV12-4
CASSFRGFGGELFF
TGTGCCAGCAGTTTTCGGGGTTTTGGCGGGGAGCTGTTTTTT
>-|-|TRBJ2-5|TRBV7-9
CASAGQRALEKTQYF
TGTGCCAGCGCCGGACAGAGAGCCTTGGAGAAGACCCAGTACTTC
>-|TRBD1|TRBJ1-1|TRBV29-1
CSSGQGPGTEAFF
TGCAGCTCTGGACAGGGGCCTGGGACTGAAGCTTTCTTT
>few|-|TRBJ1-2|TRBV29-1
CSVANGNYGYTF
TGCAGCGTTGCGAACGGGAACTATGGCTACACCTTC
>few|TRBD2|TRBJ2-5|TRBV7-6
CASSSLRQTTSGGLGETQYF
TGTGCCAGCAGCTCCTTACGGCAGACGACTAGCGGGGGCCTGGGGGAGACCCAGTACTTC
>-|TRBD2|TRBJ2-1|TRBV6-1
CASSGTSGINEQFF
TGTGCCAGCAGTGGGACTAGCGGGATAAATGAGCAGTTCTTC
>-|-|TRBJ1-1|TRBV6-5
CASMGHRVRGNTEAFF
TGTGCCAGCATGGGACACAGGGTGCGGGGGAACACTGAAGCTTTCTTT
>-|-|TRBJ1-5|TRBV12-3/TRBV12-4
CASRSTVRNQPQHF
TGTGCCAGCAGGTCGACGGTTAGGAATCAGCCCCAGCATTTT
>-|TRBD2|TRBJ2-1|TRBV20-1
CSATPGLRNNEQFF
TGCAGCGCTACACCGGGACTAAGGAACAATGAGCAGTTCTTC
>-|TRBD2|TRBJ2-7|TRBV6-2/TRBV6-3
CATGGLAGYEQYF
TGTGCCACGGGGGGACTAGCGGGATACGAGCAGTACTTC
>-|-|TRBJ2-1|TRBV10-3
CAISEPQEGYNEQFF
TGTGCCATCAGTGAGCCCCAAGAAGGGTACAATGAGCAGTTCTTC
>-|-|TRBJ2-1|TRBV3-1
CASGPLGQAGVGQFF
TGTGCCAGCGGCCCCCTGGGACAGGCGGGAGTCGGGCAGTTCTTC
>-|-|TRBJ2-6|TRBV7-9
CASRYGGSGANVLTF
TGTGCCAGCCGATATGGGGGCTCTGGGGCCAACGTCCTGACTTTC
>few|-|TRBJ2-4|TRBV27
CASSLTGLRESAKNIQYF
TGTGCCAGCAGTTTAACCGGGCTACGGGAATCGGCCAAAAACATTCAGTACTTC
>-|TRBD2|TRBJ2-5|TRBV5-1
CASSLAASGGKPLQETQYF
TGCGCCAGCAGCTTGGCGGCTAGCGGGGGAAAACCTTTACAAGAGACCCAGTACTTC
>few|-|TRBJ2-7|TRBV29-1
CSVAGSAISFYEQYF
TGCAGCGTTGCCGGTAGCGCGATCTCCTTCTACGAGCAGTACTTC
>-|-|TRBJ1-2|TRBV12-3/TRBV12-4
CTSSLMGGPLTGYGYTF
TGTACCAGCAGTTTAATGGGGGGCCCATTGACGGGCTATGGCTACACCTTC
>-|-|TRBJ1-1|TRBV7-9
CASSLYREGTEAFF
TGTGCCAGCAGCTTGTACAGGGAGGGTACTGAAGCTTTCTTT
>-|TRBD2|TRBJ2-3|TRBV12-3/TRBV12-4
CASTSSGRVDTQYF
TGTGCCAGCACTAGCAGCGGGAGAGTAGATACGCAGTATTTT
>-|-|TRBJ2-4|TRBV6-5
CASSMGVAKNIQYF
TGTGCCAGCAGTATGGGCGTAGCCAAAAACATTCAGTACTTC
>-|-|TRBJ1-1|TRBV2
CASSEVRGEAFF
TGTGCCAGCAGTGAAGTCCGCGGTGAAGCTTTCTTT
>once|TRBD2|TRBJ2-7|TRBV7-9
CASSLLAGGLYYEQYF
TGTGCCAGCAGCTTACTAGCGGGAGGTTTGTACTACGAGCAGTACTTC
>once|-|TRBJ2-1|TRBV12-3/TRBV12-4
CASSLLAAGEQFF
TGTGCCAGCAGTTTATTGGCGGCGGGTGAGCAGTTCTTC
>few|-|TRBJ1-2|TRBV15
CATSRNTGFDGYTF
TGTGCCACCAGCAGAAACACAGGGTTCGATGGCTACACCTTC
>few|-|TRBJ2-3|TRBV10-3
CAISGQGIPDTQYF
TGTGCCATCAGTGGGCAGGGGATCCCGGATACGCAGTATTTT
>-|-|TRBJ1-1|TRBV6-5
CASSPLPRENTEAFF
TGTGCCAGCAGCCCCTTGCCCAGGGAGAACACTGAAGCTTTCTTT
>-|TRBD2|TRBJ2-7|TRBV20-1
CSAEKTSGADEQYF
TGCAGTGCTGAAAAGACTAGCGGGGCTGACGAGCAGTACTTC
>-|TRBD1|TRBJ1-1|TRBV7-8
CASSIRQGNTEAFF
TGTGCCAGCAGCATCAGACAGGGGAACACTGAAGCTTTCTTT
>-|TRBD2|TRBJ2-5|TRBV27
CASSSVAGGLKTQYF
TGTGCCAGCAGTTCAGTAGCGGGAGGGTTAAAGACCCAGTACTTC